The sequence of this T cell receptor beta chain was determined in a study of cytomegalovirus exposure and HLA in healthy donors. Vbeta (60) and Jbeta (13) primers were used in the PCR. The table came from immunoSEQ multiplex PCR; TCRdb's copy has only in-frame clones and leaves some out. The table includes 180,000 or so clones, over 60% detected once. On this clone: Its target is not known.

Study observations and caveats: Some TCR beta chains (roughly 150 of them) were listed as cytomegalovirus-associated. Through in vitro validation, a few CMV-associated chains were shown to be specific for CMV antigens.

CDR3 length: 14 residues. Per germline, CDR1 MNHNY and CDR2 SVGAGI (reference sequence). V trimming: 8 bases; J trimming: 1 base; junction bases outside the gene matches: 5. The sequence came from a man between 18 and 29 years old in good health and CMV-seronegative. Material: PBMCs. The chain employs TRBV6-6 and TRBJ2-4, with TRBD2 matching 7 bases. The CDR3 is CASLTGRAKNIQYF. The DNA for the CDR3 is TGTGCCAGCCTAACCGGGAGGGCCAAAAACATTCAGTACTTC.